The 11 T cell receptor beta chains in this list originate from one sample, sequenced in a study of T cell changes during pregnancy in multiple sclerosis. This table comes from immunoSEQ multiplex PCR, and its TCRdb copy is limited to in-frame clones, with some not included. The sample has around 51,000 clones, around 93% seen once; the top ten hold under 2%. The sample was peripheral blood, taken in the second trimester of pregnancy. The source of these receptors is a female donor with multiple sclerosis, enrolled in a pregnancy study.

J is TRBJ2-3 and V is TRBV6-5; 7 bases agree with TRBD1. Germline V gives CDR1 MNHEY, CDR2 SVGAGI. Trimming removed 0 bases from V and 2 bases from J; junction bases left unmatched: 5. The CDR3 has 16 amino acids. The CDR3 DNA follows: TGTGCCAGCAGTTACTCGTACGGGACAGTCACAGATACGCAGTATTTT. It specifies CASSYSYGTVTDTQYF.

The chain links TRBV29-1 to TRBJ2-7; 10 nucleotides agree with TRBD2. With 2 bases clipped from V and 3 bases from J, the junction kept 7 bases outside the gene matches. The CDR3 has 15 amino acids. CDR1 is SQVTM and CDR2 is ANQGSEA in the germline V gene. CDR3 coding DNA: TGCAGCGTTGAATCAGTAGCTAGCGGGAGCTACGAGCAGTACTTC. It translates to CSVESVASGSYEQYF.

J is TRBJ2-1 and V is TRBV28, with D perhaps TRBD1 (5 bases). The germline gives CDR1 MDHEN, CDR2 SYDVKM. The V gene lost 1 base and the J gene lost 9 bases, with 7 bases spanning the gap. CDR3 length: 12 amino acids. CDR3 in DNA: TGTGCCAGCAGTTTATCAGGGCTTGAGCAGTTCTTC. As protein: CASSLSGLEQFF.

The rearrangement links TRBV7-6 to TRBJ2-1, with 14 bases that match TRBD2. The CDR3 has 16 residues. The germline CDR1 and CDR2 sequences are SGHVS and FNYEAQ. V trimming: 1 base; J trimming: 7 bases; junction bases outside the gene matches: 3. CDR3 residues: CASSLVGTSGSNEQFF. CDR3 in DNA: TGTGCCAGCAGCTTAGTCGGGACTAGCGGGAGTAATGAGCAGTTCTTC.

This chain's CDR3 is CASSRQGSDTQYF. The CDR3 nucleotides are TGTGCCAGCTCCCGACAGGGTTCCGATACGCAGTATTTT. V is TRBV19 and J is TRBJ2-3, with TRBD1 matching over 7 bases. The trim removed 9 bases at V and 6 bases at J, leaving 9 bases unmatched. The germline CDR1 and CDR2 sequences are LNHDA and SQIVND (reference sequence). This CDR3 contains 13 residues.

The V call is TRBV20-1, the J call TRBJ1-1, with no clear D. Germline values: CDR1 DFQATT, CDR2 SNEGSKA (reference sequence). V was trimmed by 6 bases and J by 10 bases, leaving 6 bases between them. The CDR3 has 8 residues. This CDR3 is CSAGAAFF. CDR3 bases: TGCAGTGCCGGAGCAGCTTTCTTT.

This sequence joins TRBV18 and TRBJ1-3; the match to TRBD1 covers 8 bases. In germline, CDR1 is KGHSH, CDR2 LQKENI. Trimming removed 3 bases from V and 3 bases from J; junction bases left unmatched: 4. The CDR3 loop spans 15 amino acids. The chain's CDR3 is CASSPTGADGNTIYF. The DNA of the CDR3 is TGTGCCAGCTCACCGACAGGGGCGGATGGAAACACCATATATTTT.

The chain is built from TRBV18 and TRBJ1-2; D is undetermined. Germline-derived CDR1 and CDR2 are KGHSH and LQKENI. Trimming took 0 bases from V and 0 from J, leaving 5 bases between them. The CDR3 runs 14 residues. The CDR3 spells CASSPPSSNYGYTF. DNA of the CDR3: TGTGCCAGCTCACCACCTTCATCTAACTATGGCTACACCTTC.

The chain combines TRBV14 with TRBJ2-2, with 8 bases aligning to TRBD1. After removal of 4 bases from V and 3 bases from J, the junction contained 7 bases not matched to a gene. CDR3 length equals 16 residues. Germline-derived CDR1 and CDR2 are SGHDN and FVKESK. This CDR3 is CASSPPGQAYTGELFF. The CDR3 nucleotides read TGTGCCAGCAGCCCGCCGGGACAGGCTTACACCGGGGAGCTGTTTTTT.

This sequence joins TRBV7-9 and TRBJ2-5, with TRBD2 identical over 7 bases. The V and J ends lost 5 bases and 4 bases, in that order; junction bases with no gene match: 4. This CDR3 region has 13 residues. Germline CDR1 SEHNR, CDR2 FQNEAQ (reference sequence). CDR3 bases: TGTGCCAGCAGCCTGGGACTACGAGAGACCCAGTACTTC. Protein: CASSLGLRETQYF.

The chain links TRBV11-3 to TRBJ1-3; D perhaps matches TRBD1 (5 bases). V lost 1 base and J lost 3, with 13 bases in between. Germline V gene data show CDR1 as SGHNT and CDR2 as YENEEA. CDR3 length: 16 amino acids. The CDR3 loop reads CASSLAAGKGGNTIYF. The CDR3 nucleotides read TGTGCCAGCAGCTTAGCCGCAGGGAAGGGTGGAAACACCATATATTTT.